These 8 T cell receptor beta chains came from one sample sequenced in a study of OX40 agonist ivuxolimab in advanced cancers. Using immunoSEQ multiplex PCR, the repertoire was profiled, and TCRdb retains in-frame clones only, with some absent. Seen here are approximately 74,000 clones, roughly 90% observed once, and the top ten hold about 10%. The starting material was CD4+ or CD8+ T cells sorted from blood, obtained in a trial of the OX40 agonist ivuxolimab. These receptor sequences come from an adult with an advanced solid tumor such as melanoma, head and neck, liver or kidney cancer.

V and J are TRBV14 and TRBJ2-1; 8 nucleotides agree with TRBD2. V shed 6 bases, J shed 4 bases, and the junction held 8 bases outside the gene matches. The CDR3 has 15 residues. Germline values: CDR1 SGHDN, CDR2 FVKESK. The CDR3 loop is CASRRTSRGYNEQFF. The CDR3 DNA is TGTGCCAGCAGGCGGACTAGCCGGGGATACAATGAGCAGTTCTTC.

The genes are TRBV6-5 and TRBJ1-4; weak D call: TRBD1 (5 bases). In germline, CDR1 is MNHEY, CDR2 SVGAGI. V shed 4 bases and J shed 3 bases, with 12 bases lying between them. The CDR3 consists of 15 residues. Here the CDR3 DNA reads TGTGCCAGCAGTTCGGGGGGGAAGGCTAATGAAAAACTGTTTTTT. Translated: CASSSGGKANEKLFF.

The rearrangement joins TRBV7-9 to TRBJ1-3; 7 bases line up with TRBD1. Trimming at V came to 7 bases and at J to 0 bases, leaving 3 bases not matched to a gene. The germline V gene encodes CDR1 SEHNR and CDR2 FQNEAQ (reference sequence). The CDR3 is made up of 14 amino acids. CDR3 amino acids: CASNYRGSGNTIYF. CDR3 sequence (DNA): TGTGCCAGCAACTACAGGGGCTCTGGAAACACCATATATTTT.

The genes are TRBV27 and TRBJ1-1; no firm D call. The germline V and J ends were trimmed by 0 bases and 1 base, with 6 bases remaining between them. The CDR3 runs 14 residues. Per germline, CDR1 MNHEY and CDR2 SMNVEV (reference sequence). This CDR3 reads CASSLSSANTEAFF. The CDR3 nucleotides are TGTGCCAGCAGTTTATCATCTGCGAACACTGAAGCTTTCTTT.

V gene TRBV5-1 combines with J gene TRBJ2-1; 8 bases line up with TRBD1. CDR3 length: 15 residues. Germline V gives CDR1 SGHRS, CDR2 YFSETQ. V lost 2 bases, J lost 4 bases, and 5 bases stayed unmatched. CDR3 sequence reads: CASSFGQGAYNEQFF. The CDR3 region has the DNA TGCGCCAGCAGCTTCGGACAGGGAGCTTACAATGAGCAGTTCTTC.

The V gene is TRBV5-4, the J gene TRBJ1-5; D ambiguous. Germline lookup yields CDR1 SGHNT and CDR2 YYREEE (reference sequence). This CDR3 comprises 12 residues. V was pared by 3 bases and J by 9 bases, with 10 bases between. CDR3 loop: CASSSDGGPQHF. The CDR3 DNA reads TGTGCCAGCAGCTCGGACGGTGGGCCCCAGCATTTT.

The rearrangement links TRBV7-9 to TRBJ2-4; D is unresolved. The length of the CDR3 is 15 residues. CDR1 and CDR2 (germline): SEHNR, FQNEAQ (reference sequence). V shed 5 bases and J shed 0 bases, with 11 bases lying between them. The CDR3, as DNA: TGTGCCAGCAGCCCCCACAACCTAGCCAAAAACATTCAGTACTTC. Its protein is CASSPHNLAKNIQYF.

The chain combines TRBV28 with TRBJ2-5; D is perhaps TRBD2 (5 bases). Per germline, CDR1 MDHEN and CDR2 SYDVKM. The CDR3 has 14 amino acids. The V end lost 7 bases, the J end lost 5 bases, and 17 bases lay between the germline ends. In DNA form, the CDR3 reads TGTGCCAGCATCGAGGGCGGGCTGGGGGAGACCCAGTACTTC. It encodes CASIEGGLGETQYF.